These 9 T cell receptor beta chains were all obtained from the same sample, sequenced in a study of siplizumab effects on memory and regulatory T cells. Sequenced by immunoSEQ multiplex PCR; TCRdb stores in-frame clones only, minus some. The sample lists approximately 92,000 clones, 85% to 95% occurring once. The sequenced sample consisted of non-Treg CD4+ T cells sorted from blood. These receptors were obtained from a human donor in good health.

The chain has TRBV6-1 and TRBJ2-7; 8 positions match TRBD2. Trimming removed 4 bases from V and 3 bases from J; junction bases left unmatched: 8. Germline V gene data show CDR1 as MNHNS and CDR2 as SASEGT. This CDR3 has 15 amino acids. The CDR3 reads CASSGAGGPNYEQYF. The DNA of the CDR3 is TGTGCCAGCAGTGGGGCGGGAGGACCCAACTACGAGCAGTACTTC.

This clone was found once. The chain couples TRBV4-1 to TRBJ1-6; no reliable D call. Trimming shortened V by 2 bases and J by 0 bases, and 8 bases separated the two germline ends. This CDR3 contains 16 residues. Germline assignment: CDR1 MGHRA and CDR2 YSYEKL. CDR3 loop: CASSQILSSYNSPLHF. DNA for the CDR3: TGCGCCAGCAGCCAAATTTTGAGCTCCTATAATTCACCCCTCCACTTT.

This chain joins TRBV18 and TRBJ2-1; the match to TRBD2 covers 7 bases. The CDR3 covers 16 residues. The V gene's germline CDR1 is KGHSH and CDR2 LQKENI. V dropped 3 bases and J dropped 3; count of bases not matched to a gene: 8. The DNA of the CDR3 is TGTGCCAGCTCACCTCCCTCATGGGAGGGCTACAATGAGCAGTTCTTC. Its protein is CASSPPSWEGYNEQFF. Full variable domain (remainder filled in from reference TRBV18 and TRBJ2-1): NAGVMQNPRHLVRRRGQEARLRCSPMKGHSHVYWYRQLPEEGLKFMVYLQKENIIDESGMPKERFSAEFPKEGPSILRIQQVVRGDSAAYFCASSPPSWEGYNEQFFGPGTRLTVL.

The chain uses TRBV9 and TRBJ2-1; D is tentatively TRBD1 or TRBD2 (5 bases each). The CDR3 sequence is 15 residues long. The germline V and J ends were trimmed by 2 bases and 6 bases, with 15 bases remaining between them. Germline assignment: CDR1 SGDLS and CDR2 YYNGEE. The DNA of the CDR3 is TGTGCCAGCAGCGTGGGACGGGATTTGGGCAATGAGCAGTTCTTC. Translated: CASSVGRDLGNEQFF. Variable domain in full (rest from reference TRBV9 and TRBJ2-1): DSGVTQTPKHLITATGQRVTLRCSPRSGDLSVYWYQQSLDQGLQFLIQYYNGEERAKGNILERFSAQQFPDLHSELNLSSLELGDSALYFCASSVGRDLGNEQFFGPGTRLTVL.

The CDR3, as DNA: TGTGCCAGTAGTATCCCCGGGAGAGGTCAAGAGACCCAGTACTTC. It encodes CASSIPGRGQETQYF. The chain carries TRBV19 and TRBJ2-5, with D possibly being TRBD2 (6 bases). CDR3 length: 15 residues. V was shortened by 3 bases and J by 2 bases, with 13 bases between the two germline ends. Germline V gives CDR1 LNHDA, CDR2 SQIVND (reference sequence).

V and J are TRBV29-1 and TRBJ1-1; D uncertain. The CDR3 runs to 15 residues. The germline V gene encodes CDR1 SQVTM and CDR2 ANQGSEA. The V and J ends lost 0 bases and 0 bases respectively, with 11 bases between them. In nucleotides, the CDR3 is TGCAGCGTTGAAGACCGGGGATCGGTGAACACTGAAGCTTTCTTT. This translates into CSVEDRGSVNTEAFF.

The chain carries TRBV14 and TRBJ2-7; weak D call: TRBD1 (6 bases). Trimming took off 4 bases at V and 4 bases at J, with 14 bases between the two ends. Germline CDR1 and CDR2: SGHDN and FVKESK. The CDR3 extends over 14 amino acids. The CDR3 loop reads CASSPGRGWYEQYF. CDR3 in DNA: TGTGCCAGCAGCCCCGGCAGGGGTTGGTACGAGCAGTACTTC.

The chain couples TRBV7-3 to TRBJ2-5; 8 nucleotides align to TRBD1. Germline CDR1 and CDR2: SGHTA and FQGTGA. This CDR3 comprises 13 residues. The J segment lost 5 bases and the V segment lost 5 bases, leaving 4 bases of the junction unmatched. The CDR3 bases are TGTGCCAGCAGCCCCGACAGGGGTGAGACCCAGTACTTC. Amino acids: CASSPDRGETQYF.

V usage is TRBV28 and J usage is TRBJ2-7; TRBD2 matches at 7 bases. The CDR3 has 14 amino acids. The V gene end was trimmed by 2 bases and the J gene end by 5 bases; junction bases not matched to a gene: 6. Per germline, CDR1 MDHEN and CDR2 SYDVKM. The CDR3 protein is CASSLGRGRHEQYF. As DNA, the CDR3 is TGTGCCAGCAGTTTAGGGCGCGGGAGACACGAGCAGTACTTC.